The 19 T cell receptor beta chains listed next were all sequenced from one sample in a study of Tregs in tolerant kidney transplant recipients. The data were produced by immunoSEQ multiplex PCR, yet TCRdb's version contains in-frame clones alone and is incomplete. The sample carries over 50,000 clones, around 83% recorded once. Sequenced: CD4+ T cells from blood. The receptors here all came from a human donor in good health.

The CDR3 DNA reads TGTGCCAGCAGTTTAGGAGGCGGGACAGTGTTTAGCACAGATACGCAGTATTTT. It is translated as CASSLGGGTVFSTDTQYF. The chain couples TRBV27 to TRBJ2-3, with D tentatively TRBD1 (7 bases). The CDR3 is made up of 18 amino acids. The germline V gene encodes CDR1 MNHEY and CDR2 SMNVEV (reference sequence). V was trimmed by 2 bases and J by 0 bases, leaving 18 bases between them.

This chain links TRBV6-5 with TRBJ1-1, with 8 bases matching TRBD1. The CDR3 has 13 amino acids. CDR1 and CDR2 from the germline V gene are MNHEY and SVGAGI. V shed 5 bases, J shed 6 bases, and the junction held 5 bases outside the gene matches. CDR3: CASSAIQGAEAFF. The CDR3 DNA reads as TGTGCCAGCAGTGCGATACAGGGGGCTGAAGCTTTCTTT.

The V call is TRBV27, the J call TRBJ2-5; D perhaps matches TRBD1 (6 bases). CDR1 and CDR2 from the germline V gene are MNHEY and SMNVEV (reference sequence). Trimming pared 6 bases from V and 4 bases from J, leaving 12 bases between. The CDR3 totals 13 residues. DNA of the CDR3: TGTGCCAGCAGACTTTCAGGGGCAGAGACCCAGTACTTC. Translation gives CASRLSGAETQYF.

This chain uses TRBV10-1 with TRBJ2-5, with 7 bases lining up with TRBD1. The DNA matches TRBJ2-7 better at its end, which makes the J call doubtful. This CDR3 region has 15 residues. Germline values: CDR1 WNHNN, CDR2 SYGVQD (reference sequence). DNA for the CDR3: TGCGCCAGCGGCGAGGCGACAGGGTACTCCTACGAGCAGTACTTC. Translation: CASGEATGYSYEQYF.

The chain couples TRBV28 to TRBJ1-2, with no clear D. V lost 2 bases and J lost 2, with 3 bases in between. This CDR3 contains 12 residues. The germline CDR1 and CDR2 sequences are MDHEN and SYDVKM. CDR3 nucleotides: TGTGCCAGCAGTTTAGACAACTATGGCTACACCTTC. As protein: CASSLDNYGYTF.

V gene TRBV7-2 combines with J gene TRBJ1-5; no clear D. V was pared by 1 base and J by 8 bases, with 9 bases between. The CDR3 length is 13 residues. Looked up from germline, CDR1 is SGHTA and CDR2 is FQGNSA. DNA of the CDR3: TGTGCCAGCAGCTTAGGACTCTTAGAGCCCCAGCATTTT. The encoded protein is CASSLGLLEPQHF.

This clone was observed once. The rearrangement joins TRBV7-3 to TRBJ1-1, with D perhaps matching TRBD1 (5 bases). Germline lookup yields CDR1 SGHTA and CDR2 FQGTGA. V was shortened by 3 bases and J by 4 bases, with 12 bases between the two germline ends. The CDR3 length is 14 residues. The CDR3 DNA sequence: TGTGCCAGCAGCTTGCATCCTGGGGGCACTGAAGCTTTCTTT. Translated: CASSLHPGGTEAFF.

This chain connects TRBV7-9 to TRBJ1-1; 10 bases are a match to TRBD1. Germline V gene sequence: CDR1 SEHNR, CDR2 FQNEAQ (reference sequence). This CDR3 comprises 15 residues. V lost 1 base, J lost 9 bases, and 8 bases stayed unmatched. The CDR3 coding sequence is TGTGCCAGCAGCTTAGAGGGGACAGGGGTCGTCAAAGCTTTCTTT. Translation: CASSLEGTGVVKAFF.

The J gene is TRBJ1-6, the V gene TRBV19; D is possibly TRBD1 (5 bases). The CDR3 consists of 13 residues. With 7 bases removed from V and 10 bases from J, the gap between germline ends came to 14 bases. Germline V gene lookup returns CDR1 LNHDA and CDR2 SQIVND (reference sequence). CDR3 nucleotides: TGTGCCAGTAATCAAGGGGCGGGATCACCCCTCCACTTT. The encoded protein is CASNQGAGSPLHF.

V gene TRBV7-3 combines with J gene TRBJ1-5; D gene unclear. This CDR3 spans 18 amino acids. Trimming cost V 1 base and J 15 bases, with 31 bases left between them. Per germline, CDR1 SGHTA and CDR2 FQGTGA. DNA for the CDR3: TGTGCCAGCAGCTTAAAAGCCCCCGACCGATGCCCCCATGAAACCCCGCATTTT. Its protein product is CASSLKAPDRCPHETPHF.

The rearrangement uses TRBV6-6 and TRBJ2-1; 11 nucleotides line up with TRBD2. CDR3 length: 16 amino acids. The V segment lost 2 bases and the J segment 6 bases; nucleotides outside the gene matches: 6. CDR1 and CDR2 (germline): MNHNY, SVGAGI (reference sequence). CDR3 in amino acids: CASSYKVAGGFNEQFF. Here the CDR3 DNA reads TGTGCCAGCAGTTACAAGGTAGCGGGAGGGTTCAATGAGCAGTTCTTC.

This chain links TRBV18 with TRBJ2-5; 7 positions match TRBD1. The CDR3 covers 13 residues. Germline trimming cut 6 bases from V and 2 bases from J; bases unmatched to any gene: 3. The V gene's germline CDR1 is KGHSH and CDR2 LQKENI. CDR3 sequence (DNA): TGTGCCAGCTCTCCGGGACAGCAAGAGACCCAGTACTTC. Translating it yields CASSPGQQETQYF.

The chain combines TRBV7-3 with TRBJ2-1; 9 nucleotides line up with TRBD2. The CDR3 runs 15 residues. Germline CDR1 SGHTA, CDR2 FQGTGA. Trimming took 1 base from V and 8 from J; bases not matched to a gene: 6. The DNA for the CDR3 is TGTGCCAGCAGCTTAAACAGCGGGGGGTTTGATGAGCAGTTCTTC. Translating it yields CASSLNSGGFDEQFF. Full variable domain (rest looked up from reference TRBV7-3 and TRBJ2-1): GAGVSQTPSNKVTEKGKYVELRCDPISGHTALYWYRQSLGQGPEFLIYFQGTGAADDSGLPNDRFFAVRPEGSVSTLKIQRTERGDSAVYLCASSLNSGGFDEQFFGPGTRLTVL.

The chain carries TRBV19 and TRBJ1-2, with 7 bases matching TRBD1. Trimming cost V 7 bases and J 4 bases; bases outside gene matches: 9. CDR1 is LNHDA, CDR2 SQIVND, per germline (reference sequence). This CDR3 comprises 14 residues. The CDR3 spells CASTPPGTAYGYTF. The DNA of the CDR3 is TGTGCCAGTACCCCTCCCGGGACAGCCTATGGCTACACCTTC.

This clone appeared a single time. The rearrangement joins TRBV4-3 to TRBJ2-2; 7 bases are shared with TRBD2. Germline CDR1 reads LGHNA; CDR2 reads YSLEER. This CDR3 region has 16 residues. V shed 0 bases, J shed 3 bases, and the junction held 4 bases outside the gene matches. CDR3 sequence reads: CASSQDRDYYTGELFF. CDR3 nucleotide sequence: TGCGCCAGCAGCCAAGATCGGGACTACTACACCGGGGAGCTGTTTTTT.

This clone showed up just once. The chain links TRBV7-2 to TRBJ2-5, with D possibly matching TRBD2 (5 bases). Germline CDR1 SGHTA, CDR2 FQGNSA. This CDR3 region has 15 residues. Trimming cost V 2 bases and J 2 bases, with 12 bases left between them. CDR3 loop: CASSLFRGDQETQYF. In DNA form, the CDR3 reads TGTGCCAGCAGCTTATTCCGGGGAGATCAAGAGACCCAGTACTTC.

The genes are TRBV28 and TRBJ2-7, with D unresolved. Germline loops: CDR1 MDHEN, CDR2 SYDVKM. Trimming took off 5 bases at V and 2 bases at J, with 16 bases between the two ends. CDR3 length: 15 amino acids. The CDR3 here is CASSPLAKQTYEQYF. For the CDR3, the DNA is TGTGCCAGCAGTCCCCTTGCTAAGCAGACCTACGAGCAGTACTTC.

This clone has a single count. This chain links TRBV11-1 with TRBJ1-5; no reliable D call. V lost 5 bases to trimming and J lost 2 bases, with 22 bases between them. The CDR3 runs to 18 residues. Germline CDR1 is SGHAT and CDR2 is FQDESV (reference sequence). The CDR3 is CASSPGRGISGGNQPQHF. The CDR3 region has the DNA TGTGCCAGCAGCCCCGGACGAGGAATCTCAGGTGGCAATCAGCCCCAGCATTTT. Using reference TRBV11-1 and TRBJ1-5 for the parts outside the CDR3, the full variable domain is EAEVAQSPRYKITEKSQAVAFWCDPISGHATLYWYRQILGQGPELLVQFQDESVVDDSQLPKDRFSAERLKGVDSTLKIQPAELGDSAMYLCASSPGRGISGGNQPQHFGDGTRLSIL.

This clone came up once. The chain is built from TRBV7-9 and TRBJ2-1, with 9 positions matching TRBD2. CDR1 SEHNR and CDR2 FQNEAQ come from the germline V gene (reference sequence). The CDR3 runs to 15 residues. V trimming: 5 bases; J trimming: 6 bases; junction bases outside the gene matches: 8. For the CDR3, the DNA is TGTGCCAGCAGCCGTATAGCGGGAGAGGGCAATGAGCAGTTCTTC. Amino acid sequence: CASSRIAGEGNEQFF.